The source of this T cell receptor beta chain is a study of T cell responses to AZD1222 COVID-19 vaccine. CDR3 length equals 14 residues. Germline V lookup: CDR1 MNHEY, CDR2 SVGAGI. J gave up 5 bases and V 0 bases, and 2 bases lay outside the gene matches. Broader study findings: CD4 TCRs associated with vaccination spanned spike, dominating at 160-218 and 743-854. Only after the peak T cell response were repertoires sampled. A mostly white British donor set with more females was recruited, and clonal diversity was possibly underestimated.

For this clone: Its antigen is still unknown.

This table comes from immunoSEQ multiplex PCR, and its TCRdb copy is limited to in-frame clones, with some not included. The sample contains tens of thousands of clones, approximately 90% of which appear only once. The chain joins TRBV6-5 to TRBJ1-1; the match to TRBD1 covers 8 bases. The source is an adult who received the AZD1222 COVID-19 vaccine. The sequenced sample was peripheral blood, obtained 28 days after the second AZD1222 dose. CDR3 sequence: CASSYSTGVTEAFF. CDR3 in DNA: TGTGCCAGCAGTTACTCGACAGGGGTGACTGAAGCTTTCTTT.